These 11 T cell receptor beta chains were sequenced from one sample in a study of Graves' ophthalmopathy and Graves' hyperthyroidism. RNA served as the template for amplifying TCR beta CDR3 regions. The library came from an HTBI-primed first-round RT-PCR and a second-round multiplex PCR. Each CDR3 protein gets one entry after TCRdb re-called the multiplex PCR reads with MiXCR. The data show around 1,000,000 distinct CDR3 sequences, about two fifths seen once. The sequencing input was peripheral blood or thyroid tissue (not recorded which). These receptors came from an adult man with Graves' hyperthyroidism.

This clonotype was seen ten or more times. The CDR3 region is CASRLAGGPSETQYF. The CDR3 nucleotides read TGTGCCAGCAGATTAGCGGGGGGGCCTTCGGAGACCCAGTACTTC. This chain links TRBV6-5 with TRBJ2-5, with 11 bases matching TRBD2. With V trimmed by 6 bases and J by 5 bases, 8 bases remained unmatched. Germline lookup yields CDR1 MNHEY and CDR2 SVGAGI. CDR3 length equals 15 residues.

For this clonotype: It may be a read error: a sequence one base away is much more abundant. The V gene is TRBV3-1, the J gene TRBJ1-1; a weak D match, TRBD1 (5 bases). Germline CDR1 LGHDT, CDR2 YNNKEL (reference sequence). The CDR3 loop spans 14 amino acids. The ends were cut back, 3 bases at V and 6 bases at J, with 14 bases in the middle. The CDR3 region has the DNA TGTGCCAGCAGCCACAGGGCAGCAGTCGCTGAAGCTTTCTTT. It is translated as CASSHRAAVAEAFF.

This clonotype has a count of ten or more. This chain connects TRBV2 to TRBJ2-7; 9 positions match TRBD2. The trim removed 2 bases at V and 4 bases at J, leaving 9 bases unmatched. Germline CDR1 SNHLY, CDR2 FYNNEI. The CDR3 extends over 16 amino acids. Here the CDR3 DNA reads TGTGCCAGCAGTGAACTAGCGGGACCGAGGGCATACGAGCAGTACTTC. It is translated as CASSELAGPRAYEQYF.

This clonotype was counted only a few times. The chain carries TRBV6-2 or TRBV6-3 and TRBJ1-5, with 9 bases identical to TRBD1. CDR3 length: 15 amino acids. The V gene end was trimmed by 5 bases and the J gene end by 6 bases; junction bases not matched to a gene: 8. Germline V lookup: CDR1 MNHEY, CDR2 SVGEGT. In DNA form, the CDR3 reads TGTGCCAGCAGTCGACCCGGGACAGGGACTCAGCCCCAGCATTTT. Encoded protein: CASSRPGTGTQPQHF.

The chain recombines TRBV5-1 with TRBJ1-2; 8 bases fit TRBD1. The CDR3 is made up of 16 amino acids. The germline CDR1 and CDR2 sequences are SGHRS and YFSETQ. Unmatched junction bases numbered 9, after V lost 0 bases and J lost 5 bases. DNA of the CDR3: TGCGCCAGCAGCTTGGACGGACAGGGAGTCGGATATGGCTACACCTTC. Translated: CASSLDGQGVGYGYTF.

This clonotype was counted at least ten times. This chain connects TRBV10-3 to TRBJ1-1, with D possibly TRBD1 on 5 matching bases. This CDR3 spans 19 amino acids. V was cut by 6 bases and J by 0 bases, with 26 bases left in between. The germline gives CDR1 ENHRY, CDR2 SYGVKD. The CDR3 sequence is CAIRRPPTPPGPLNTEAFF. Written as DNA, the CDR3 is TGTGCCATCAGACGCCCCCCGACGCCCCCGGGACCTCTGAACACTGAAGCTTTCTTT.

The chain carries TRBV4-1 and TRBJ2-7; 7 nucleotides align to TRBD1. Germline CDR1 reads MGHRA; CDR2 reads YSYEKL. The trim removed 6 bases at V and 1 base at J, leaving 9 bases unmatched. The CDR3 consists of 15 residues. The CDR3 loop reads CASRPDGTESYEQYF. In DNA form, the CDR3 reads TGCGCCAGCAGGCCTGACGGGACAGAGTCCTACGAGCAGTACTTC.

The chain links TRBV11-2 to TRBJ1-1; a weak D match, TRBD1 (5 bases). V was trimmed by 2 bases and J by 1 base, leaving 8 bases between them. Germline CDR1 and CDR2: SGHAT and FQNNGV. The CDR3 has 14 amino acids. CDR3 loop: CASSLQQANTEAFF. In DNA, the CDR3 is TGTGCCAGCAGCTTACAACAGGCGAACACTGAAGCTTTCTTT.

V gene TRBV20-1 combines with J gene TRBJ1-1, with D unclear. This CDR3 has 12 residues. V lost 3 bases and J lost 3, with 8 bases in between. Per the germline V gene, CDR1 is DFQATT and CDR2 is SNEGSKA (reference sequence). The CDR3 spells CSASRVHTEAFF. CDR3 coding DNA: TGCAGTGCTAGCCGCGTGCACACTGAAGCTTTCTTT.

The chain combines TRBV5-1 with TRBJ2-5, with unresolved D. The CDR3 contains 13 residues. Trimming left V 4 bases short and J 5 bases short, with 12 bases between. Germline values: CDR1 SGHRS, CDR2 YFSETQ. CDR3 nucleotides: TGCGCCAGCAGCCTGCTAGACAAGGAGACCCAGTACTTC. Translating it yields CASSLLDKETQYF. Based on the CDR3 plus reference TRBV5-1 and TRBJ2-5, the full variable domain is KAGVTQTPRYLIKTRGQQVTLSCSPISGHRSVSWYQQTPGQGLQFLFEYFSETQRNKGNFPGRFSGRQFSNSRSEMNVSTLELGDSALYLCASSLLDKETQYFGPGTRLLVL.

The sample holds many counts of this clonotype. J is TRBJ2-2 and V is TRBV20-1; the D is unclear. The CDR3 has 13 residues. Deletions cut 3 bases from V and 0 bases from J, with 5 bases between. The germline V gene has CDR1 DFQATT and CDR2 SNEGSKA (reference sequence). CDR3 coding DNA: TGCAGTGCTAGTCCATCGAACACCGGGGAGCTGTTTTTT. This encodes CSASPSNTGELFF.